This TCR beta chain was documented in a study of graft-versus-host responses after intestinal transplantation. Across the whole study: Recipients had multivisceral, liver-intestinal, or isolated intestinal transplants.

Repertoires were generated with immunoSEQ multiplex PCR, while TCRdb's copy carries only in-frame clones and drops some. The repertoire holds about 29,000 clones, with 80% as singletons. Graft tissue was processed to release intraepithelial and lamina propria lymphocytes. There are 15 residues in the CDR3. The germline CDR1 and CDR2 sequences are MNHEY and SMNVEV (reference sequence). The V and J ends lost 5 bases and 5 bases, in that order; junction bases with no gene match: 10. The J gene is TRBJ1-2, the V gene TRBV27, with 8 positions matching TRBD1. The sequencing here drew on ileum tissue, taken 98 days after intestinal transplantation. The receptor was isolated from a human patient who received an intestinal transplant, so some T cells may come from the graft donor. DNA of the CDR3: TGTGCCAGCAGTCCCGGGGGAACAGGGGGTTATGGCTACACCTTC. Protein: CASSPGGTGGYGYTF.